This passage covers 6 T cell receptor beta chains from one sample sequenced in a study of TIL therapy for anti-PD-1-resistant metastatic lung cancer. This sample's time point: pre-treatment sample, taken before nivolumab and TIL therapy. Tumor tissue came from excised metastases, mostly pleural nodules or supraclavicular lymph nodes. This was the immunoSEQ v3 assay. Profiled with immunoSEQ multiplex PCR; TCRdb holds only in-frame clones, not every one. This sample has about 50,000 clones, with over 65% found just once. The specimen was tumor tissue, collected at baseline. These TCRs come from a person aged 25-85 years with non-small cell lung cancer.

V gene TRBV21-1 combines with J gene TRBJ2-7; TRBD1, the D gene given by the table, was not confirmed from the DNA. TRBV21-1 is a documented pseudogene. The CDR3 covers 15 residues. The CDR3 loop reads CASSKGNRAPYEQYF. CDR3 coding DNA: TGTGCCAGCAGCAAAGGTAACAGGGCCCCCTACGAGCAGTACTTC.

The rearrangement uses TRBV2 and TRBJ1-2, with D perhaps matching TRBD1 (5 bases). With 2 bases removed from V and 2 bases from J, the gap between germline ends came to 15 bases. The CDR3 runs 16 residues. In germline, CDR1 is SNHLY, CDR2 FYNNEI. The CDR3 DNA is TGTGCCAGCAGTGAAATAGGGACTAACTTGAACTATGGCTACACCTTC. This codes for CASSEIGTNLNYGYTF.

CDR3 nucleotide sequence: TGCGCCAGCAGCCCCCGACTAGCGGGAGTTGTCACAGATACGCAGTATTTT. This gives the protein CASSPRLAGVVTDTQYF. V is TRBV5-1 and J is TRBJ2-3, with 12 positions matching TRBD2. CDR3 length equals 17 residues. V lost 4 bases and J lost 2; bases outside the gene matches: 8. Germline-derived CDR1 and CDR2 are SGHRS and YFSETQ.

This clone appeared a few times. The J gene is TRBJ2-7, the V gene TRBV4-2; D gene uncertain. This CDR3 has 14 amino acids. V was cut by 1 base and J by 1 base, with 8 bases left in between. Looked up from germline, CDR1 is LGHNA and CDR2 is YNFKEQ. CDR3 sequence: CASSQGPRSYEQYF. CDR3 DNA sequence: TGTGCCAGCAGCCAAGGTCCACGATCCTACGAGCAGTACTTC.

The gene calls are TRBV19 and TRBJ1-5, with D unresolved. CDR3 length: 14 residues. Trimming removed 5 bases at V and 4 bases at J, with 12 bases between. In germline, CDR1 is LNHDA, CDR2 SQIVND (reference sequence). CDR3 coding DNA: TGTGCCAGTAGTTTAGGACGACAAAATCAGCCCCAGCATTTT. This gives the protein CASSLGRQNQPQHF.

J is TRBJ1-2 and V is TRBV28, with D uncertain. The length of the CDR3 is 12 residues. CDR1 is MDHEN and CDR2 is SYDVKM in the germline V gene. Trimming left V 7 bases short and J 8 bases short, with 14 bases between. This chain's CDR3 is CASTDYPGGYTF. The CDR3 coding sequence is TGTGCCAGCACCGACTACCCGGGGGGCTACACCTTC.